This T cell receptor beta chain was identified in a study of identical twins. Notes on the study in general: The degree of excess twin sharing was weaker in beta out-of-frame sequences.

This clonotype appeared once. Its target is unknown. After template switching added a universal primer site, the resulting cDNA carried unique molecular identifiers. MiXCR, applied by TCRdb to the 5' RACE reads, yields one record per CDR3 protein. The sample holds 470,000 or so distinct CDR3 sequences, approximately 25% seen once. The CDR3 covers 16 residues. V was clipped by 4 bases and J by 6 bases; unmatched bases: 9. In germline, CDR1 is SGHTA, CDR2 FQGNSA. The sample was also reused in another study, on T cells expressing NK-cell markers. From that report: Sequenced donors, eight in total, included seven who were HCMV-seropositive and one who was seronegative. The CD3+CD56-NKG2C+ fraction of a few donors was likewise dominated by these clonotypes.

Sequencing input: CD4+ T cells sorted from blood. This receptor was taken from a woman between 18 and 29 years old in good health. The chain employs TRBV7-2 and TRBJ2-2, with TRBD2 matching 9 bases. The chain's CDR3 is CASSSRGREGSGELFF. CDR3 nucleotide sequence: TGTGCCAGCAGCTCCCGGGGGCGGGAGGGGTCCGGGGAGCTGTTTTTT.